These T cell receptor beta chains were read from a single sample in a study of T cell therapy after organ transplantation. No antigen has been identified for these receptors. The assay was immunoSEQ multiplex PCR, and TCRdb's table has in-frame clones only and misses some. Of about 18,000 clones in the sample, 85% are singletons; the top ten hold roughly 31%. Specimen: CD8+ T cells from blood, collected after autologous CMV-specific T cell therapy. These TCRs come from a human patient who had received a solid organ transplant and had CMV disease. The graft donor may account for some of the T cells. Both conserved end residues are part of each CDR3. Each record gives: clone size, D gene, V gene, J gene, CDR3 protein, CDR3 DNA. The D gene is left open where the match is weak. Clone size is not always given. Where it is, it says once, few, many or a class for expanded clones.

clone_size: -
d_call: -
v_call: TRBV7-2
j_call: TRBJ2-7
cdr3_aa: CASSLSYEQYF
cdr3_nt: TGTGCCAGCAGCTTGTCCTACGAGCAGTACTTC

clone_size: -
d_call: -
v_call: TRBV4-3
j_call: TRBJ2-1
cdr3_aa: CASSQERLGYSSYNEQFF
cdr3_nt: TGCGCCAGCAGCCAAGAAAGGCTGGGGTATAGCTCCTACAATGAGCAGTTCTTC

clone_size: -
d_call: -
v_call: TRBV7-9
j_call: TRBJ2-1
cdr3_aa: CASSFPGAMGNEQFF
cdr3_nt: TGTGCCAGCAGCTTCCCAGGGGCGATGGGCAATGAGCAGTTCTTC

clone_size: -
d_call: TRBD2
v_call: TRBV6-5
j_call: TRBJ2-7
cdr3_aa: CASSYSAGEYEQYF
cdr3_nt: TGTGCCAGCAGTTACTCCGCGGGAGAGTACGAGCAGTACTTC

clone_size: -
d_call: -
v_call: TRBV27
j_call: TRBJ2-1
cdr3_aa: CASSLAAGSRSNEQFF
cdr3_nt: TGTGCCAGCAGTTTAGCCGCGGGGTCTCGGAGCAATGAGCAGTTCTTC

clone_size: -
d_call: -
v_call: TRBV4-1
j_call: TRBJ2-5
cdr3_aa: CASSQDTGLAEETQYF
cdr3_nt: TGCGCCAGCAGCCAAGATACAGGGCTAGCGGAAGAGACCCAGTACTTC

clone_size: -
d_call: -
v_call: TRBV11-2
j_call: TRBJ2-1
cdr3_aa: CASSLAAFRSYNEQFF
cdr3_nt: TGTGCCAGCAGCTTGGCAGCCTTCCGCTCCTACAATGAGCAGTTCTTC

clone_size: -
d_call: -
v_call: TRBV29-1
j_call: TRBJ1-1
cdr3_aa: CSVGSPEAFF
cdr3_nt: TGCAGCGTTGGGTCCCCTGAAGCTTTCTTT

clone_size: -
d_call: -
v_call: TRBV19
j_call: TRBJ1-1
cdr3_aa: CASSIVRMNTEAFF
cdr3_nt: TGTGCCAGTAGTATAGTACGGATGAACACTGAAGCTTTCTTT

clone_size: -
d_call: -
v_call: TRBV7-9
j_call: TRBJ1-1
cdr3_aa: CASSSDTYEAFF
cdr3_nt: TGTGCCAGCAGCTCGGACACTTACGAAGCTTTCTTT

clone_size: -
d_call: -
v_call: TRBV21-1
j_call: TRBJ1-5
cdr3_aa: CASSKVNRGRDSNQPQHF
cdr3_nt: TGTGCCAGCAGCAAAGTAAACAGGGGACGGGATAGCAATCAGCCCCAGCATTTT

clone_size: few
d_call: -
v_call: TRBV6-1
j_call: TRBJ1-3
cdr3_aa: CASSGKRGTAGNTIYF
cdr3_nt: TGTGCCAGCAGTGGTAAACGAGGGACGGCCGGAAACACCATATATTTT

clone_size: -
d_call: TRBD1
v_call: TRBV4-3
j_call: TRBJ1-2
cdr3_aa: CASSQTLDRDGGYGYTF
cdr3_nt: TGCGCCAGCAGCCAAACGCTAGACAGGGACGGCGGCTATGGCTACACCTTC

clone_size: -
d_call: TRBD2
v_call: TRBV10-3
j_call: TRBJ2-7
cdr3_aa: CAISDGLASSYEQYF
cdr3_nt: TGTGCCATCAGTGACGGACTAGCGAGCTCCTACGAGCAGTACTTC

clone_size: -
d_call: TRBD2
v_call: TRBV7-8
j_call: TRBJ2-7
cdr3_aa: CASSQGLAGVHHEQYF
cdr3_nt: TGTGCCAGCAGCCAAGGACTAGCGGGAGTTCACCACGAGCAGTACTTC

clone_size: -
d_call: -
v_call: TRBV5-6
j_call: TRBJ1-1
cdr3_aa: CASSILLNTEAFF
cdr3_nt: TGTGCCAGCAGCATTCTGTTGAACACTGAAGCTTTCTTT

clone_size: -
d_call: -
v_call: TRBV6-5
j_call: TRBJ2-3
cdr3_aa: CASTSSPYTDTQYF
cdr3_nt: TGTGCCAGCACCTCTAGCCCCTACACAGATACGCAGTATTTT

clone_size: -
d_call: -
v_call: TRBV7-9
j_call: TRBJ1-6
cdr3_aa: CASSLVGLVNSPLHF
cdr3_nt: TGTGCCAGCAGCTTAGTGGGACTTGTTAATTCACCCCTCCACTTT

clone_size: -
d_call: -
v_call: TRBV7-9
j_call: TRBJ2-7
cdr3_aa: CASSLNSAYEQYF
cdr3_nt: TGTGCCAGCAGCCTCAACTCGGCCTACGAGCAGTACTTC

clone_size: large
d_call: TRBD2
v_call: TRBV14
j_call: TRBJ2-7
cdr3_aa: CASSLTSGNSYEQYF
cdr3_nt: TGTGCCAGCAGCCTGACTAGCGGGAACTCCTACGAGCAGTACTTC

clone_size: -
d_call: TRBD1
v_call: TRBV6-6
j_call: TRBJ1-5
cdr3_aa: CASSPTGTSNQPQHF
cdr3_nt: TGTGCCAGCAGTCCGACAGGGACCAGCAATCAGCCCCAGCATTTT

clone_size: -
d_call: TRBD1
v_call: TRBV4-1
j_call: TRBJ1-1
cdr3_aa: CASSQIRSGTGMNTEAFF
cdr3_nt: TGCGCCAGCAGCCAAATCAGGTCCGGGACAGGGATGAACACTGAAGCTTTCTTT

clone_size: -
d_call: TRBD1
v_call: TRBV7-9
j_call: TRBJ2-7
cdr3_aa: CATGQGAYEQYF
cdr3_nt: TGTGCCACAGGACAGGGAGCCTACGAGCAGTACTTC

clone_size: -
d_call: -
v_call: TRBV11-2
j_call: TRBJ2-7
cdr3_aa: CASSSVPSDEQYF
cdr3_nt: TGTGCCAGCAGCTCCGTACCGTCCGACGAGCAGTACTTC

clone_size: -
d_call: -
v_call: TRBV4-3
j_call: TRBJ2-2
cdr3_aa: CASSQEGRGRGTGELFF
cdr3_nt: TGCGCCAGCAGCCAAGAGGGGCGGGGAAGGGGCACCGGGGAGCTGTTTTTT

clone_size: once
d_call: -
v_call: TRBV6-5
j_call: TRBJ2-7
cdr3_aa: CASSPGSDYEQYF
cdr3_nt: TGTGCCAGCAGCCCCGGGTCTGACTACGAGCAGTACTTC

clone_size: -
d_call: -
v_call: TRBV15
j_call: TRBJ2-7
cdr3_aa: CATSRVRVTSYEQYF
cdr3_nt: TGTGCCACCAGCAGAGTCAGGGTCACCTCCTACGAGCAGTACTTC

clone_size: -
d_call: -
v_call: TRBV10-2
j_call: TRBJ1-1
cdr3_aa: CASHLGVDSEAFF
cdr3_nt: TGCGCCAGTCACCTGGGGGTAGACAGTGAAGCTTTCTTT

clone_size: -
d_call: -
v_call: TRBV19
j_call: TRBJ1-5
cdr3_aa: CASSIGQRGNQPQHF
cdr3_nt: TGTGCCAGTAGTATCGGGCAACGGGGCAATCAGCCCCAGCATTTT

clone_size: few
d_call: -
v_call: TRBV7-8
j_call: TRBJ1-1
cdr3_aa: CASSLQPQTEAFF
cdr3_nt: TGTGCCAGCAGCTTACAACCTCAAACTGAAGCTTTCTTT

clone_size: many
d_call: -
v_call: TRBV5-5
j_call: TRBJ1-5
cdr3_aa: CASSSRLPTENQPQHF
cdr3_nt: TGTGCCAGCAGCTCACGTCTCCCTACAGAAAATCAGCCCCAGCATTTT

clone_size: -
d_call: -
v_call: TRBV4-1
j_call: TRBJ2-7
cdr3_aa: CASSQDPVPDYEQYF
cdr3_nt: TGCGCCAGCAGCCAAGATCCGGTTCCAGATTACGAGCAGTACTTC

clone_size: -
d_call: TRBD1
v_call: TRBV11-2
j_call: TRBJ2-1
cdr3_aa: CASTLTGSYNEQFF
cdr3_nt: TGTGCCAGCACCTTGACAGGGTCCTACAATGAGCAGTTCTTC

clone_size: -
d_call: -
v_call: TRBV18
j_call: TRBJ2-5
cdr3_aa: CASSPSPDSPFAETQYF
cdr3_nt: TGTGCCAGCTCACCAAGCCCGGACAGCCCTTTTGCGGAGACCCAGTACTTC

clone_size: -
d_call: -
v_call: TRBV12-5
j_call: TRBJ2-6
cdr3_aa: CASGHAGQSRANVLTF
cdr3_nt: TGTGCTAGTGGTCATGCAGGACAAAGTCGGGCCAACGTCCTGACTTTC

clone_size: -
d_call: TRBD1
v_call: TRBV13
j_call: TRBJ2-5
cdr3_aa: CASSLGHVGTGLETQYF
cdr3_nt: TGTGCCAGCAGCTTAGGCCATGTGGGGACAGGTCTCGAGACCCAGTACTTC

clone_size: -
d_call: -
v_call: TRBV6-1
j_call: TRBJ2-5
cdr3_aa: CASNRRNRNQETQYF
cdr3_nt: TGTGCCAGCAACCGGAGGAACAGGAACCAAGAGACCCAGTACTTC

clone_size: -
d_call: TRBD2
v_call: TRBV4-3
j_call: TRBJ2-7
cdr3_aa: CASSQDGGATSYEQYF
cdr3_nt: TGCGCCAGCAGCCAAGACGGGGGGGCCACCTCCTACGAGCAGTACTTC

clone_size: -
d_call: -
v_call: TRBV19
j_call: TRBJ1-3
cdr3_aa: CASMVARGNTIYF
cdr3_nt: TGTGCCAGTATGGTGGCGCGTGGAAACACCATATATTTT